These T cell receptor beta chains were read from a single sample in a study of shared clonotypes between healthy human individuals. TCRdb's table, derived via immunoSEQ multiplex PCR, lists solely in-frame clones and lacks some. Of roughly 1,800,000 clones in the sample, about 95% were seen once. Sample: naive CD8+ T cells sorted from blood. All receptors come from a man younger than 35 in good health. Both conserved end residues are part of each CDR3. The order of the fields is clone size, D gene, V gene, J gene, CDR3 protein, CDR3 DNA. D genes are given only for firm matches. Size tells how often a clone was seen (once, few, many) or the class of an expanded clone, and some rows leave it out.

clone_size: .; d_call: .; v_call: TRBV27; j_call: TRBJ1-1; cdr3_aa: CASSPGWGANTEAFF; cdr3_nt: TGTGCCAGCAGTCCCGGATGGGGAGCGAACACTGAAGCTTTCTTT
clone_size: .; d_call: .; v_call: TRBV7-2; j_call: TRBJ1-1; cdr3_aa: CASSLDVFLQGDTEAFF; cdr3_nt: TGTGCCAGCAGCTTGGATGTTTTCTTGCAGGGAGACACTGAAGCTTTCTTT
clone_size: .; d_call: .; v_call: TRBV30; j_call: TRBJ2-3; cdr3_aa: CAWTGALTTDTQYF; cdr3_nt: TGTGCCTGGACAGGGGCCCTCACCACAGATACGCAGTATTTT
clone_size: once; d_call: .; v_call: TRBV5-6; j_call: TRBJ2-3; cdr3_aa: CASSLMEDTQYF; cdr3_nt: TGTGCCAGCAGCTTGATGGAAGATACGCAGTATTTT
clone_size: .; d_call: TRBD2; v_call: TRBV5-1; j_call: TRBJ2-7; cdr3_aa: CASSVAGGSYEQYF; cdr3_nt: TGCGCCAGCAGCGTAGCGGGAGGTTCCTACGAGCAGTACTTC
clone_size: .; d_call: TRBD1; v_call: TRBV18; j_call: TRBJ1-5; cdr3_aa: CASSFDRGLDQPQHF; cdr3_nt: TGTGCCAGCTCATTCGACAGGGGGCTTGATCAGCCCCAGCATTTT
clone_size: .; d_call: TRBD1; v_call: TRBV29-1; j_call: TRBJ1-1; cdr3_aa: CSVERDRGGTEAFF; cdr3_nt: TGCAGCGTTGAGAGGGACAGGGGCGGCACTGAAGCTTTCTTT
clone_size: .; d_call: TRBD1; v_call: TRBV30; j_call: TRBJ1-2; cdr3_aa: CAWSPGQGYGYTF; cdr3_nt: TGTGCCTGGAGCCCGGGACAGGGCTATGGCTACACCTTC
clone_size: .; d_call: TRBD1; v_call: TRBV5-4; j_call: TRBJ1-1; cdr3_aa: CASSPDRGKGNTEAFF; cdr3_nt: TGTGCCAGCAGCCCGGACAGGGGGAAGGGGAACACTGAAGCTTTCTTT
clone_size: .; d_call: .; v_call: TRBV28; j_call: TRBJ2-5; cdr3_aa: CASSLGGQETQYF; cdr3_nt: TGTGCCAGCAGTTTAGGGGGGCAAGAGACCCAGTACTTC
clone_size: .; d_call: .; v_call: TRBV27; j_call: TRBJ1-4; cdr3_aa: CASRFGGPTNEKLFF; cdr3_nt: TGTGCCAGCAGGTTTGGGGGCCCAACTAATGAAAAACTGTTTTTT
clone_size: .; d_call: TRBD1; v_call: TRBV11-2; j_call: TRBJ1-5; cdr3_aa: CASSFGRGSNQPQHF; cdr3_nt: TGTGCCAGCAGCTTTGGCAGGGGGTCCAATCAGCCCCAGCATTTT
clone_size: once; d_call: TRBD1; v_call: TRBV10-2; j_call: TRBJ2-3; cdr3_aa: CASSMIQGWASTDTQYF; cdr3_nt: TGCGCCAGCAGTATGATACAGGGGTGGGCTAGCACAGATACGCAGTATTTT
clone_size: once; d_call: .; v_call: TRBV7-9; j_call: TRBJ2-7; cdr3_aa: CASSSATGQLYEQYF; cdr3_nt: TGTGCCAGCAGCTCGGCGACAGGCCAATTATACGAGCAGTACTTC
clone_size: .; d_call: TRBD2; v_call: TRBV28; j_call: TRBJ2-3; cdr3_aa: CASSLELAGGSDTQYF; cdr3_nt: TGTGCCAGCAGTTTAGAACTAGCGGGGGGTTCAGATACGCAGTATTTT
clone_size: .; d_call: TRBD1; v_call: TRBV5-1; j_call: TRBJ1-1; cdr3_aa: CASSLGTGGYTEAFF; cdr3_nt: TGCGCCAGCAGCTTGGGGACAGGGGGCTACACTGAAGCTTTCTTT
clone_size: .; d_call: TRBD2; v_call: TRBV6-5; j_call: TRBJ2-1; cdr3_aa: CASSYSRGGNEQFF; cdr3_nt: TGTGCCAGCAGTTACTCTCGGGGGGGGAATGAGCAGTTCTTC
clone_size: .; d_call: .; v_call: TRBV9; j_call: TRBJ2-1; cdr3_aa: CASSVTSQQPYNEQFF; cdr3_nt: TGTGCCAGCAGCGTAACATCTCAGCAACCCTACAATGAGCAGTTCTTC
clone_size: .; d_call: TRBD2; v_call: TRBV13; j_call: TRBJ2-3; cdr3_aa: CASSLWTLAGSPSTDTQYF; cdr3_nt: TGTGCCAGCAGCTTATGGACACTAGCGGGATCCCCCAGCACAGATACGCAGTATTTT
clone_size: .; d_call: .; v_call: TRBV29-1; j_call: TRBJ2-7; cdr3_aa: CSVEEDRPGEQYF; cdr3_nt: TGCAGCGTTGAAGAAGACCGACCTGGGGAGCAGTACTTC
clone_size: .; d_call: .; v_call: TRBV14; j_call: TRBJ1-1; cdr3_aa: CASSQYREGTEAFF; cdr3_nt: TGTGCCAGCAGCCAATACAGGGAGGGGACTGAAGCTTTCTTT
clone_size: .; d_call: TRBD1; v_call: TRBV7-9; j_call: TRBJ2-5; cdr3_aa: CASSLGWTGLQETQYF; cdr3_nt: TGTGCCAGCAGCTTAGGTTGGACAGGATTACAAGAGACCCAGTACTTC
clone_size: .; d_call: .; v_call: TRBV2; j_call: TRBJ2-3; cdr3_aa: CASRARDDWGVYTDTQYF; cdr3_nt: TGTGCCAGCAGAGCCCGGGACGATTGGGGGGTCTACACAGATACGCAGTATTTT
clone_size: .; d_call: .; v_call: TRBV12-5; j_call: TRBJ1-1; cdr3_aa: CASGFGTPPEAFF; cdr3_nt: TGTGCTAGTGGTTTCGGGACACCGCCTGAAGCTTTCTTT
clone_size: once; d_call: .; v_call: TRBV2; j_call: TRBJ2-7; cdr3_aa: CASSEPSATYEQYF; cdr3_nt: TGTGCCAGCAGTGAACCTAGCGCGACCTACGAGCAGTACTTC
clone_size: .; d_call: .; v_call: TRBV7-2; j_call: TRBJ1-1; cdr3_aa: CASSFAGNTEAFF; cdr3_nt: TGTGCCAGCAGCTTTGCAGGGAACACTGAAGCTTTCTTT
clone_size: .; d_call: .; v_call: TRBV4-1; j_call: TRBJ1-6; cdr3_aa: CASSPGPLISPLHF; cdr3_nt: TGCGCCAGCAGCCCTGGACCCCTAATATCACCCCTCCACTTT
clone_size: .; d_call: TRBD1; v_call: TRBV7-9; j_call: TRBJ2-7; cdr3_aa: CASSFLAGTGGGEQYF; cdr3_nt: TGTGCCAGCAGCTTTTTGGCCGGGACAGGGGGTGGGGAGCAGTACTTC
clone_size: .; d_call: .; v_call: TRBV5-6; j_call: TRBJ2-2; cdr3_aa: CASSLYRQNTGELFF; cdr3_nt: TGTGCCAGCAGCTTGTACAGGCAGAACACCGGGGAGCTGTTTTTT
clone_size: .; d_call: TRBD2; v_call: TRBV19; j_call: TRBJ2-1; cdr3_aa: CASSSSSSGGTDEQFF; cdr3_nt: TGTGCCAGTAGCAGCTCCTCTAGCGGGGGGACCGATGAGCAGTTCTTC
clone_size: .; d_call: .; v_call: TRBV7-2; j_call: TRBJ1-5; cdr3_aa: CASSLRGFYQPQHF; cdr3_nt: TGTGCCAGCAGCTTACGAGGGTTTTATCAGCCCCAGCATTTT
clone_size: few; d_call: .; v_call: TRBV4-1; j_call: TRBJ1-1; cdr3_aa: CASSQYPDTEAFF; cdr3_nt: TGCGCCAGCAGCCAATATCCGGACACTGAAGCTTTCTTT
clone_size: .; d_call: .; v_call: TRBV19; j_call: TRBJ2-2; cdr3_aa: CASSIDRAGLNTGELFF; cdr3_nt: TGTGCCAGTAGTATAGATCGCGCAGGGTTAAACACCGGGGAGCTGTTTTTT
clone_size: .; d_call: TRBD2; v_call: TRBV27; j_call: TRBJ2-7; cdr3_aa: CATRVAGGYEQYF; cdr3_nt: TGTGCCACCCGGGTAGCGGGAGGTTACGAGCAGTACTTC
clone_size: .; d_call: TRBD1; v_call: TRBV7-9; j_call: TRBJ2-7; cdr3_aa: CASSPLGQVYEQYF; cdr3_nt: TGTGCCAGCAGCCCGTTAGGACAGGTCTACGAGCAGTACTTC
clone_size: .; d_call: TRBD2; v_call: TRBV9; j_call: TRBJ2-1; cdr3_aa: CASSVDERGRDEQFF; cdr3_nt: TGTGCCAGCAGCGTAGACGAGCGGGGAAGGGATGAGCAGTTCTTC
clone_size: .; d_call: .; v_call: TRBV10-1; j_call: TRBJ1-3; cdr3_aa: CASSDNRLSSGNTIYF; cdr3_nt: TGCGCCAGCAGTGATAACAGGCTCAGCTCTGGAAACACCATATATTTT
clone_size: .; d_call: .; v_call: TRBV5-1; j_call: TRBJ1-2; cdr3_aa: CASSYDRNYGYTF; cdr3_nt: TGCGCCAGCAGCTATGACAGAAACTATGGCTACACCTTC
clone_size: .; d_call: .; v_call: TRBV6-5; j_call: TRBJ2-7; cdr3_aa: CASSYSRDYEQYF; cdr3_nt: TGTGCCAGCAGTTACAGCCGGGACTACGAGCAGTACTTC
clone_size: .; d_call: .; v_call: TRBV5-6; j_call: TRBJ2-7; cdr3_aa: CASSDGSSYEQYF; cdr3_nt: TGTGCCAGCAGCGATGGTTCCTCCTACGAGCAGTACTTC
clone_size: .; d_call: .; v_call: TRBV19; j_call: TRBJ1-5; cdr3_aa: CASSMAYSNQPQHF; cdr3_nt: TGTGCCAGTAGTATGGCCTATAGCAATCAGCCCCAGCATTTT
clone_size: .; d_call: TRBD2; v_call: TRBV19; j_call: TRBJ2-5; cdr3_aa: CASATFGLEETQYF; cdr3_nt: TGTGCCAGTGCCACATTCGGACTAGAAGAGACCCAGTACTTC
clone_size: .; d_call: .; v_call: TRBV14; j_call: TRBJ1-6; cdr3_aa: CASSQDGYSPLHF; cdr3_nt: TGTGCCAGCAGCCAAGATGGGTATTCACCCCTCCACTTT
clone_size: .; d_call: .; v_call: TRBV5-1; j_call: TRBJ1-2; cdr3_aa: CASSLDGSNYGYTF; cdr3_nt: TGCGCCAGCAGCTTGGATGGGTCCAACTATGGCTACACCTTC
clone_size: .; d_call: .; v_call: TRBV19; j_call: TRBJ2-3; cdr3_aa: CASSPGVLPGTDTQYF; cdr3_nt: TGTGCCAGTAGTCCAGGAGTCCTGCCAGGGACAGATACGCAGTATTTT
clone_size: .; d_call: TRBD1; v_call: TRBV27; j_call: TRBJ1-1; cdr3_aa: CASSFSQGTTEAFF; cdr3_nt: TGTGCCAGCAGTTTCTCACAGGGGACCACTGAAGCTTTCTTT
clone_size: .; d_call: TRBD1; v_call: TRBV6-5; j_call: TRBJ1-1; cdr3_aa: CASSYDRGSEAFF; cdr3_nt: TGTGCCAGCAGTTACGACAGGGGCTCTGAAGCTTTCTTT
clone_size: .; d_call: .; v_call: TRBV11-3; j_call: TRBJ2-1; cdr3_aa: CASSLGKKGGDNEQFF; cdr3_nt: TGTGCCAGCAGCTTGGGGAAGAAAGGGGGAGACAATGAGCAGTTCTTC